This T cell receptor beta chain derives from a study of cytomegalovirus exposure and HLA in healthy donors (dated by TCRdb to the late 2010s). General notes on the study: According to an earlier analysis of a few hundred of the donors, about 179 million T cells yielded 100 million or so unique TCR beta sequences and more than 250 Gb of sequence data. An early release that covered 640 HLA-typed donors contained about 300 gigabases of sequencing data and about 93 million unique TCR sequences. Of the roughly 400 genotyped donors, 65% to 90% fell in the genetic ancestry cluster associated with self-reported Caucasian donors. The study aimed to test whether cataloging public T cell receptors could reveal signatures of past pathogen exposure. The T cell repertoires of 670 or so subjects were profiled by immunosequencing and related to cytomegalovirus serostatus. In addition to the first cohort of approximately 670 subjects, a separate validation cohort of approximately 120 different subjects was used. High-throughput TCR immunosequencing, statistical association of individual TCRs with disease status, and machine learning were combined to predict cytomegalovirus infection status. A later analysis re-analyzed previously published TCR beta repertoires from approximately 700 donors and added high-resolution HLA genotyping to study TCR occurrence patterns. The later analysis used no new phenotypic data to find candidate immune exposures, relying instead on TCR beta sequences and their occurrence across donors. In an earlier analysis of over 550 of the donors, high-throughput TCR beta sequencing was used to judge whether each TCR beta V gene segment behaved as functional or pseudogenic. Donor age, sex, ethnicity and CMV serostatus were compiled together with the repertoire data. A later genetic analysis took genome-wide SNP genotypes for about 65% of the 666 donors and used that subset as a discovery cohort. All discovery cohort repertoires had been generated on a single sequencing platform. HLA typing covered class I and class II loci at four-digit resolution. The number of donors typed differed by locus, with 629-630 for A, B, C, DRB1 and DQB1, 522 for DQA1, approximately 570 for DPA1, and some 450 for DPB1. Four or five DR-DQ haplotypes were handled as single units for association and clustering because linkage in the cohort was strong. On average, approximately 250,000 unique TCR beta nucleotide sequences were sequenced per donor among about 400 genotyped donors of the cohort, with roughly a sixth of those sequences being non-productive.

The germline V gene provides CDR1 SGHTA and CDR2 FQGNSA. Its CDR3 holds 15 amino acids, cysteine through phenylalanine. Only the CDR3 DNA is retained, 45 bases long and in frame from the first base. V lost 2 bases and J lost 5 bases, and the count of bases not matched to a germline gene is 6. Notes on this clone: Its antigen target is currently unknown. No base qualities exist here, and no much larger clone lies one base off it.

The paper's findings and limits, for the study overall: The study listed over 150 TCR beta chains as associated with cytomegalovirus. Specific HLA alleles were associated with roughly 16,000 TCR beta sequences at a false discovery rate of 0.05 in a later analysis. V-gene and J-gene trimming of TCR beta chains was associated with a missense DCLRE1C variant in a later genetic analysis, and the association was replicated in an independent cohort. Because the 87-base-pair reads could not distinguish some IMGT-functional V segments, including TRBV6-2 and TRBV6-3, those segments were excluded. In a later analysis, HLA-associated TCR beta chains showed more clonal expansion and lower generation probabilities than non-associated chains that were equally common. Correlated functional status among segregating V segments might reflect linkage disequilibrium, but an unknown experimental factor could not be ruled out. When HLA alleles, especially DR and DQ, strongly co-occurred, attributing TCR associations to individual alleles was difficult. In a later genetic analysis, fewer N-insertions in productive TCRs were reported among donors in an Asian-associated ancestry cluster than the roughly 700-donor mean. According to a later analysis, most CMV-associated TCR beta chains appeared to be HLA-restricted, and the HLA associations seemed to be driven largely by CMV exposure. Roughly uniform sequencing depth across donors was assumed in presence/absence analyses, although this assumption may not hold. In vitro tests confirmed that a few of the cytomegalovirus-associated TCR beta chains recognize cytomegalovirus antigens. The only immune exposure information available for the cohort was CMV serostatus. Because HLA typing was missing for some donors at each locus, association tests included only the typed subset. According to a later analysis, TCR association rates differed among HLA loci, with DRB1 alleles showing the most associated TCRs and HLA-C alleles showing the fewest. Because counts were too low, seventeen rarely observed V segments, including chromosome 9 orphons, were excluded from the earlier analysis of fewer than 650 of the donors. Most TCR sequences were observed very rarely across donors, whereas some public TCRs were present in many individuals. The classifier was reported to diagnose cytomegalovirus status with high specificity and sensitivity in both the original and validation cohorts. According to a later analysis, parvovirus B19, influenza, CMV and Epstein-Barr virus appeared linked to several top co-occurrence clusters. A further reported finding was that TCR beta sequences accurately predicted the HLA-A and HLA-B alleles for most subjects in the first cohort. The authors suggested that the approach could potentially be extended to other disease states and immunological phenotypes. The sequencing pipeline was judged likely to have produced a cluster of highly shared sequence variants as a technical artifact. In an earlier analysis of about 600 of the donors, most TCR beta V segments appeared in productive rearrangements about 87% or about 30% of the time, broadly matching IMGT annotations. The cohort was sequenced for TCR beta chains only, and without alpha or paired-chain data the features that could be detected were limited.

The cohort consisted of 600 or so healthy bone marrow donors. At the time of sampling, all cohort members were nominally healthy, though unrecorded immune exposures were likely present. The donor tested CMV seronegative, placing the donor among the approximately 400 seronegative members of the cohort. A peripheral blood sample was collected from each donor, and TCR beta sequencing was performed on peripheral blood mononuclear cells. The Qiagen DNeasy Blood Extraction Kit was used to extract genomic DNA from the blood cell samples. Library preparation was by the immunoSEQ multiplex PCR assay. The multiplex PCR relied on a mix of 60 forward primers for TCR Vbeta segments and 13 reverse primers for TCR Jbeta segments. The CDR3 region of rearranged TCR beta genes was amplified from genomic DNA with a multiplex PCR assay. Amplified TCR beta libraries were sequenced as 87-base-pair reads on the Illumina HiSeq System. In the original analysis: A later analysis tallied around 87 million unique TCR beta chains across the roughly 610 repertoires, and approximately 12 million of those chains were shared by two or more donors. A nearest-neighbor algorithm error-corrected the raw reads and collapsed the reads into unique sequences, merging closely related sequences to remove PCR and sequencing errors. CDR3 sequences were aligned to IMGT reference sequences to assign V, D and J gene segments. For a sequence to be retained, a match of at least six nucleotides to both a V gene segment and a J gene segment was required. A rearrangement was called productive if the CDR3 had no stop codons and remained in frame with V and J, and every other rearrangement was called non-productive. Following IMGT convention, CDR3 was defined as the stretch from the second conserved V-encoded cysteine to the conserved J-encoded phenylalanine. The earlier analysis of about 620 of the donors excluded sequences that lacked an unambiguous match to a single V gene segment. In an earlier analysis of 450 to 750 of the donors, a V segment was called functional when productive rearrangements were above 56.7%, and segregating when the standard deviation between donors exceeded 5%. A statistical classification framework was developed to diagnose cytomegalovirus status using the catalog of TCR beta chain sequences. In a later analysis, TCR nucleotide sequences were compared against IMGT/GENE-DB human TR gene sequences so that V and J genes could be assigned. A later analysis assigned CDR3 sequences and most-parsimonious VDJ recombination scenarios with the TCRdist pipeline. In a later analysis, every TCR beta chain was defined by the combination of its CDR3 amino acid sequence and its V-gene family, and reads without a unique V-gene family were dropped. As a way to deal with suspected cross-contamination and a sequencing artifact, a later analysis dropped 500 to 700 nucleotide sequences that were highly shared and had low generation probability. In a later analysis, a clonal expansion index for each public chain was calculated from normalized within-repertoire ranks of inferred template counts. A later analysis computed generation probabilities with a VDJ recombination model fitted to out-of-frame rearrangements, and checked the results against IGoR. Hypergeometric tests were used in a later analysis to score TCR-TCR, TCR-HLA and TCR-CMV co-occurrence, with a repertoire-size bias correction applied to the TCR pairs. In a later analysis, false discovery rates were estimated by permuting HLA or CMV assignments 20 times. In a later analysis, co-occurring TCRs were grouped using DBSCAN, and TCRdist sequence similarity was added for clustering within HLA-allele-positive subsets. Repertoires with fewer than 30,000 or more than 120,000 public chains, plus five repertoires with anomalous nucleotide sharing, were excluded from co-occurrence clustering. TCRdb limited this immuneACCESS table to in-frame rearrangements with V and J called. A share of clones is missing; checked studies link under half to unresolved V genes, and the rest is unexplained. That table gives V, J and clone size, and the DNA gave D and trimming. This sample has roughly 100,000 clones in its table, and roughly 79% of those were observed once. Clones ranked in the top ten supply about 2.1% of the sample.

Source material: PBMCs. This chain is built from TRBV7-2 and TRBJ2-5; TRBD2 lines up with 9 middle nucleotides. This clonotype originated in a woman aged 40 to 49 in good health and CMV-seronegative. The sequenced DNA: TGTGCCAGCAGCTTATGGCGGGGGGGCCACGAGACCCAGTACTTC. It encodes CASSLWRGGHETQYF. The full variable domain, with segments outside the CDR3 supplied by the reference TRBV7-2 and TRBJ2-5 proteins, appears as GAGVSQSPSNKVTEKGKDVELRCDPISGHTALYWYRQSLGQGLEFLIYFQGNSAPDKSGLPSDRFSAERTGGSVSTLTIQRTQQEDSAVYLCASSLWRGGHETQYFGPGTRLLVL.